These 5 T cell receptor beta chains came from one sample sequenced in a study of cytomegalovirus exposure and HLA in healthy donors. Primers: 60 Vbeta forward and 13 Jbeta reverse. Libraries were prepared by immunoSEQ multiplex PCR; TCRdb keeps only in-frame clonotypes and omits some of them. The top ten clones hold about 1.9% of a sample with approximately 90,000 clones, over 75% of them seen once. The specimen sequenced was PBMCs. Receptors originate from a boy younger than 18 in good health and CMV-seronegative.

The chain joins TRBV29-1 to TRBJ1-2, with 9 bases that match TRBD1. The CDR3 has 14 amino acids. Germline V gene data show CDR1 as SQVTM and CDR2 as ANQGSEA. V was clipped by 0 bases and J by 4 bases; unmatched bases: 3. This CDR3 is CSVEDPGQGYGYTF. The CDR3 coding sequence is TGCAGCGTTGAAGATCCGGGACAGGGCTATGGCTACACCTTC.

This clone was counted only a few times. The V and J genes are TRBV2 and TRBJ2-6, with D possibly being TRBD2 (5 bases). The CDR3 has 16 residues. The V end lost 6 bases, the J end lost 0 bases, and 12 bases lay between the germline ends. Germline lookup yields CDR1 SNHLY and CDR2 FYNNEI. The CDR3 coding sequence is TGTGCCAGCAGCAAACTAGGGCCCTCTGGGGCCAACGTCCTGACTTTC. It codes for CASSKLGPSGANVLTF.

The rearrangement joins TRBV6-6 to TRBJ1-2; unclear D gene. The CDR3 length is 12 residues. V was pared by 8 bases and J by 4 bases, with 11 bases between. Germline V gene lookup returns CDR1 MNHNY and CDR2 SVGAGI (reference sequence). The CDR3, as DNA: TGTGCCAGCCAACCAGGAACCTATGGCTACACCTTC. This codes for CASQPGTYGYTF.

This chain uses TRBV29-1 with TRBJ1-1; D not certain. The V end was cut by 7 bases, the J end by 5 bases, with 17 bases between. This CDR3 comprises 13 residues. Germline CDR1 and CDR2: SQVTM and ANQGSEA. CDR3 region: CSAQPAEATEAFF. The CDR3 DNA follows: TGCAGCGCTCAGCCCGCGGAGGCAACTGAAGCTTTCTTT.

This chain uses TRBV27 with TRBJ2-6, with D maybe TRBD1 (5 bases). Germline V gene sequence: CDR1 MNHEY, CDR2 SMNVEV (reference sequence). The CDR3 runs 15 residues. With 5 bases removed from V and 0 bases from J, the gap between germline ends came to 8 bases. CDR3 nucleotide sequence: TGTGCCAGCAGTGTACAGGTCTCTGGGGCCAACGTCCTGACTTTC. Translating it yields CASSVQVSGANVLTF.